Listed below are T cell receptor beta chains from one sample, sequenced in a study of molecular identifiers for immune sequencing clone quantification. TCRdb independently ran MiXCR on the PCR reads; one entry per CDR3 protein. The data contain about 320,000 distinct CDR3 sequences, about a quarter of them singletons. Sequenced sample: naive CD8+ T cells from blood, with Jurkat cell RNA spiked in. These receptor sequences come from a human donor in good health. Some libraries in this study had Jurkat cell RNA spiked in. Both conserved end residues are part of each CDR3. D genes are given only for firm matches. Not every row has a clone size; where given, it reads once, few, many or a size class.

D gene,clone size,V gene,J gene,CDR3 protein,CDR3 DNA
-,many,TRBV29-1,TRBJ2-2,CSVGGTENTGELFF,TGCAGCGTTGGGGGGACCGAGAACACCGGGGAGCTGTTTTTT
-,many,TRBV7-9,TRBJ2-3,CASHSGTSTDTQYF,TGTGCCAGCCACAGCGGCACTAGCACAGATACGCAGTATTTT
TRBD1,many,TRBV5-4,TRBJ1-1,CASSIDRGPEAFF,TGTGCCAGCAGCATAGACAGGGGCCCTGAAGCTTTCTTT
TRBD1,-,TRBV2,TRBJ1-5,CASNRGLSHSNQPQHF,TGTGCCAGCAACAGGGGCCTCTCCCATAGCAATCAGCCCCAGCATTTT
TRBD1,-,TRBV28,TRBJ1-4,CASRDRGNEKLFF,TGTGCCAGCAGGGACAGGGGCAATGAAAAACTGTTTTTT
-,many,TRBV28,TRBJ2-5,CASSSSRDYQETQYF,TGTGCCAGCAGTTCCTCCCGGGACTACCAAGAGACCCAGTACTTC
TRBD2,-,TRBV6-1,TRBJ2-3,CASSEGLRTYSGRDTDTQYF,TGTGCCAGCAGTGAGGGTCTCAGAACCTATAGCGGGAGGGACACAGATACGCAGTATTTT
-,many,TRBV7-6,TRBJ2-1,CASSPLRDEQFF,TGTGCCAGCAGCCCCCTGCGGGATGAGCAGTTCTTC
-,few,TRBV4-3,TRBJ1-2,CASSQDRGTGDGYTF,TGCGCCAGCAGCCAAGATCGGGGAACGGGGGACGGCTACACCTTC
-,-,TRBV6-6,TRBJ2-7,CASSSPGPASTEQYF,TGTGCCAGCAGTTCACCGGGACCAGCGAGTACCGAGCAGTACTTC
-,-,TRBV6-2/TRBV6-3,TRBJ2-3,CASSGRSDTQYF,TGTGCCAGCAGCGGGCGGTCAGATACGCAGTATTTT
-,-,TRBV19,TRBJ2-1,CASSTGTRTYNEQFF,TGTGCCAGTAGTACCGGGACAAGAACCTACAATGAGCAGTTCTTC
TRBD2,-,TRBV27,TRBJ2-3,CASSLILAGGRGTQYF,TGTGCCAGCAGTTTAATACTAGCGGGGGGGAGGGGTACGCAGTATTTT
-,few,TRBV28,TRBJ2-4,CASTVPGEAKNIQYF,TGTGCCAGCACCGTTCCAGGGGAAGCCAAAAACATTCAGTACTTC
TRBD1,-,TRBV19,TRBJ2-7,CASSLGTGNYAQYF,TGTGCCAGCTCACTTGGGACAGGGAACTACGCGCAGTACTTC
TRBD1,many,TRBV7-9,TRBJ2-3,CASSPRDRVPDTQYF,TGTGCCAGCAGCCCGCGGGACAGGGTGCCAGATACGCAGTATTTT
-,few,TRBV20-1,TRBJ1-4,CSAGGFIDSRKEKLFF,TGCAGTGCTGGTGGTTTTATTGACAGTAGGAAGGAAAAACTGTTTTTT
-,many,TRBV7-9,TRBJ1-2,CASEPLIEPNYGYTF,TGTGCCAGCGAACCTCTTATTGAGCCCAACTATGGCTACACCTTC
TRBD2,-,TRBV19,TRBJ2-3,CASSLRTSGVFTDTQYF,TGTGCCAGTAGTCTCCGGACTAGCGGAGTCTTCACAGATACGCAGTATTTT